These 23 T cell receptor beta chains were sequenced from one sample in a study of shared clonotypes between healthy human individuals. Sequenced by immunoSEQ multiplex PCR; TCRdb stores in-frame clones only, minus some. The sample lists fewer than 500,000 clones, roughly 85% occurring once. Material: PBMCs. All receptors derive from a woman aged 35 to 49 in good health. Some clones in this sample may be carry-over from other donors' samples.

This chain links TRBV5-4 with TRBJ2-7; perhaps TRBD1 as D (5 bases). Germline CDR1 is SGHNT and CDR2 is YYREEE (reference sequence). V dropped 4 bases and J dropped 1 base, with 12 bases sitting between them. This CDR3 has 14 amino acids. The CDR3 sequence: CASSKKAGSYEQYF. CDR3 DNA: TGTGCCAGCAGCAAAAAAGCAGGGTCCTACGAGCAGTACTTC.

The chain combines TRBV30 with TRBJ2-3; D is uncertain. From germline, CDR1 is GTSNPN and CDR2 SVGIG (reference sequence). Trimming stripped 0 bases from V and 2 bases from J, with 6 bases between. This CDR3 contains 13 residues. CDR3 in amino acids: CAWSVKTTDTQYF. The CDR3 region has the DNA TGTGCCTGGAGTGTAAAGACCACAGATACGCAGTATTTT.

V is TRBV6-4 and J is TRBJ2-2, with 8 bases lining up with TRBD1. The CDR3 contains 14 residues. J gave up 6 bases and V 6 bases, and 6 bases lay outside the gene matches. Germline V lookup: CDR1 MRHNA, CDR2 SNTAGT. The DNA of the CDR3 is TGTGCCAGCAGCCGCTCACAGGGGGCCGGGGAGCTGTTTTTT. Encoded protein: CASSRSQGAGELFF.

This chain uses TRBV5-1 with TRBJ1-1, with TRBD1 matching over 10 bases. Germline CDR1 reads SGHRS; CDR2 reads YFSETQ. The CDR3 runs to 16 residues. V lost 6 bases, J lost 11 bases, and 19 bases stayed unmatched. Here the CDR3 DNA reads TGCGCCAGCACACCATCTGGGGGGACAGGGGCCTCTAAGGCTTTCTTT. Amino acid sequence: CASTPSGGTGASKAFF.

The rearrangement links TRBV7-9 to TRBJ2-7; TRBD2 aligns across 7 bases. The ends lost 3 bases at V and 2 bases at J; junction bases unmatched: 7. Germline CDR1 reads SEHNR; CDR2 reads FQNEAQ (reference sequence). The CDR3 covers 15 residues. The CDR3 coding sequence is TGTGCCAGCAGCTTGCCCGAAGCGGGAACCTACGAGCAGTACTTC. It is translated as CASSLPEAGTYEQYF.

The gene calls are TRBV27 and TRBJ2-3; no clear D gene. V was trimmed by 8 bases and J by 0 bases, leaving 15 bases between them. This CDR3 has 15 amino acids. In germline, CDR1 is MNHEY, CDR2 SMNVEV (reference sequence). The DNA for the CDR3 is TGTGCCAGCCGCACGCTGGTGCCGAGCACAGATACGCAGTATTTT. Translating gives CASRTLVPSTDTQYF.

In DNA form, the CDR3 reads TGTGCCAGCAGCCCCCTAGGGGGACGCTCCTACAATGAGCAGTTCTTC. Translation: CASSPLGGRSYNEQFF. The genes are TRBV7-9 and TRBJ2-1; maybe TRBD1 (6 bases). The CDR3 contains 16 residues. V lost 5 bases, J lost 0 bases, and 14 bases lay in between. In germline, CDR1 is SEHNR, CDR2 FQNEAQ (reference sequence).

This chain links TRBV15 with TRBJ2-3, with 8 bases that match TRBD2. After removal of 5 bases from V and 5 bases from J, the junction contained 12 bases not matched to a gene. The CDR3 sequence is 16 residues long. The germline CDR1 and CDR2 sequences are LNHNV and YYDKDF (reference sequence). The CDR3 here is CATSGSGREVGDTQYF. The CDR3 nucleotides read TGTGCCACCAGCGGAAGTGGGCGGGAGGTGGGAGATACGCAGTATTTT.

Note on this clone: This same CDR3 is encoded by further DNA sequences in the sample. The V and J genes are TRBV9 and TRBJ2-2; 8 bases fit TRBD1. Trimming cost V 2 bases and J 0 bases; bases outside gene matches: 0. CDR1 and CDR2 from the germline V gene are SGDLS and YYNGEE. The CDR3 totals 15 residues. The CDR3 is CASSVTGANTGELFF. The CDR3 DNA reads TGTGCCAGCAGCGTGACAGGGGCGAACACCGGGGAGCTGTTTTTT.

The rearrangement uses TRBV18 and TRBJ2-1; D remains ambiguous. The CDR3 is 13 residues long. Trimming cost V 0 bases and J 10 bases, with 10 bases left between them. Germline V lookup: CDR1 KGHSH, CDR2 LQKENI. The DNA of the CDR3 is TGTGCCAGCTCACCACCGGCCTCCCCCGAGCAGTTCTTC. This codes for CASSPPASPEQFF.

Notes on this clone: Different DNA sequences within this sample yield the same CDR3. V and J are TRBV19 and TRBJ1-1; no definite D call. Germline V CDR1 and CDR2: LNHDA, SQIVND (reference sequence). Trimming left V 8 bases short and J 1 base short, with 5 bases between. The CDR3 extends over 11 amino acids. CDR3 bases: TGTGCCAGTCTAAGGAACACTGAAGCTTTCTTT. Its protein is CASLRNTEAFF.

J is TRBJ2-7 and V is TRBV27; 14 nucleotides line up with TRBD2. V lost 5 bases, J lost 5 bases, and 2 bases stayed unmatched. The CDR3 spans 14 residues. Germline V gives CDR1 MNHEY, CDR2 SMNVEV (reference sequence). CDR3 region: CASSGTSGGHEQYF. The CDR3 DNA is TGTGCCAGCAGTGGGACTAGCGGGGGACACGAGCAGTACTTC.

This rearrangement joins TRBV5-1 to TRBJ2-1; 8 bases line up with TRBD2. The germline V gene has CDR1 SGHRS and CDR2 YFSETQ. This CDR3 spans 14 amino acids. J lost 13 bases, V lost 0 bases, and 9 bases had no gene match. The CDR3 loop reads CASSLDPGGSVQFF. CDR3 nucleotides: TGCGCCAGCAGCTTGGACCCGGGGGGGAGCGTACAGTTCTTC.

J is TRBJ1-5 and V is TRBV28; no firm D call. Trimming left V 6 bases short and J 0 bases short, with 18 bases between. From germline, CDR1 is MDHEN and CDR2 SYDVKM. This CDR3 is 17 amino acids long. CDR3 sequence reads: CASSPRFGRNSNQPQHF. CDR3 nucleotides: TGTGCCAGCAGCCCAAGATTTGGGAGAAATAGCAATCAGCCCCAGCATTTT.

CDR3 in DNA: TGTGCCAGCAGCCTCGGGGCAGGGACCGGGGAGCTGTTTTTT. This encodes CASSLGAGTGELFF. The gene calls are TRBV14 and TRBJ2-2, with D perhaps TRBD1 or TRBD2 (5 bases each). Germline V CDR1 and CDR2: SGHDN, FVKESK. Trimming pared 4 bases from V and 5 bases from J, leaving 11 bases between. This CDR3 contains 14 residues.

Many counts were recorded for this clone. This chain joins TRBV10-3 and TRBJ2-7, with a possible D match to TRBD1 (5 bases). The germline CDR1 and CDR2 sequences are ENHRY and SYGVKD. This CDR3 contains 12 residues. The V end was cut by 3 bases, the J end by 5 bases, with 8 bases between. CDR3 region: CAISDQGNEQYF. The CDR3 region has the DNA TGTGCCATCAGTGACCAGGGCAACGAGCAGTACTTC.

The V gene is TRBV30, the J gene TRBJ2-5; D is ambiguous. Germline CDR1 reads GTSNPN; CDR2 reads SVGIG (reference sequence). The V end lost 3 bases, the J end lost 0 bases, and 8 bases lay between the germline ends. CDR3 length: 13 residues. DNA for the CDR3: TGTGCCTGGAGAAGGACGAACCAAGAGACCCAGTACTTC. Translating it yields CAWRRTNQETQYF.

This clone was detected once. This chain connects TRBV6-6 to TRBJ1-3, with 9 bases fitting TRBD1. Germline values: CDR1 MNHNY, CDR2 SVGAGI (reference sequence). This CDR3 has 15 amino acids. The V gene end was trimmed by 0 bases and the J gene end by 7 bases; junction bases not matched to a gene: 4. The CDR3 DNA reads TGTGCCAGCAGTTACTCGACAGGGGGGGCGAACACCATATATTTT. Translating it yields CASSYSTGGANTIYF.

The chain couples TRBV5-5 to TRBJ2-7, with 12 bases identical to TRBD2. Germline V gene lookup returns CDR1 SGHKS and CDR2 YYEKEE (reference sequence). Germline trimming cut 4 bases from V and 3 bases from J; bases unmatched to any gene: 8. CDR3 length equals 16 residues. The CDR3 DNA reads as TGTGCCAGCAGCCTTGGACTAGCGGGACGAGTCTACGAGCAGTACTTC. This encodes CASSLGLAGRVYEQYF.

This clone came up once. The V and J genes are TRBV28 and TRBJ2-7; D possibly matches TRBD1 or TRBD2 (5 bases each). This CDR3 comprises 11 residues. V gave up 8 bases and J gave up 3 bases, with 8 bases separating them. Germline CDR1 and CDR2: MDHEN and SYDVKM. CDR3 residues: CASGGDYEQYF. CDR3 in DNA: TGTGCCAGCGGGGGAGACTACGAGCAGTACTTC.

The CDR3 region has the DNA TGCAGCGTTCCCAAGATCCCGAGCACAGATACGCAGTATTTT. Translating it yields CSVPKIPSTDTQYF. The gene calls are TRBV29-1 and TRBJ2-3; D gene ambiguous. Trimming removed 5 bases from V and 0 bases from J, with 12 bases in between. The germline V gene has CDR1 SQVTM and CDR2 ANQGSEA. This CDR3 is built from 14 residues.

The CDR3 DNA reads TGTGCCAGCAGTCCGCCGGGGGGAGGAGGAGAAAAACTGTTTTTT. This gives the protein CASSPPGGGGEKLFF. The V and J genes are TRBV28 and TRBJ1-4, with D maybe TRBD1 (5 bases). Trimming stripped 5 bases from V and 8 bases from J, with 18 bases between. The germline V gene has CDR1 MDHEN and CDR2 SYDVKM. This CDR3 has 15 residues.

This clone has just one count. The V call is TRBV7-3, the J call TRBJ1-5; no clear D. The germline V gene has CDR1 SGHTA and CDR2 FQGTGA. The CDR3 spans 15 residues. Trimming took off 7 bases at V and 1 base at J, with 14 bases between the two ends. The CDR3 loop reads CASTCSGLSNQPQHF. CDR3 bases: TGTGCCAGCACCTGCTCTGGGTTAAGCAATCAGCCCCAGCATTTT.